The rows below give T cell receptor beta chains drawn from one sample of a study of T-cell reconstitution after alpha-beta-depleted transplantation in children. MiXCR was run by TCRdb on the PCR reads, yielding one entry per CDR3 protein. The table shows 900,000 or so distinct CDR3 sequences, with roughly 15% occurring only once. This specimen was PBMCs, mostly from graft donor cells, taken 360 days after TCRalphabeta/CD19-depleted stem cell transplant. Receptors originate from a male patient under 18 who had a stem cell transplant for acute lymphoblastic leukemia, so the T cells may come from the graft donor. CDR3s include the opening cysteine and the closing phenylalanine or tryptophan. The D gene is left open where the match is weak. The listing skips clone size in some rows; elsewhere it reads once, few, many or a size class.

CDR3 length: 16; J gene: TRBJ1-4; V gene: TRBV3-1; clone size: few; D gene: TRBD1; CDR3 protein: CASSQKPGQGSVKLFF; CDR3 DNA: TGTGCCAGCAGCCAAAAACCGGGACAGGGTTCGGTAAAACTGTTTTTT
CDR3 length: 19; J gene: TRBJ2-3; V gene: TRBV5-1; clone size: once; D gene: .; CDR3 protein: CASSLRPSPPGAHTDTQYF; CDR3 DNA: TGCGCCAGCAGCTTGCGTCCTAGCCCCCCGGGAGCACACACAGATACGCAGTATTTT
CDR3 length: 15; J gene: TRBJ2-7; V gene: TRBV25-1; clone size: .; D gene: TRBD2; CDR3 protein: CASTSSWLAGAGQYF; CDR3 DNA: TGTGCCAGCACTTCTTCTTGGCTAGCGGGGGCCGGGCAGTACTTC
CDR3 length: 14; J gene: TRBJ2-3; V gene: TRBV12-3/TRBV12-4; clone size: few; D gene: .; CDR3 protein: CASTWGLEVDTQYF; CDR3 DNA: TGTGCCAGCACCTGGGGGCTAGAAGTAGATACGCAGTATTTT
CDR3 length: 13; J gene: TRBJ2-1; V gene: TRBV5-1; clone size: .; D gene: .; CDR3 protein: CASRGTRDNEQFF; CDR3 DNA: TGCGCCAGCAGAGGGACGCGCGACAATGAGCAGTTCTTC
CDR3 length: 17; J gene: TRBJ2-1; V gene: TRBV10-3; clone size: few; D gene: TRBD2; CDR3 protein: CAISVRRRGLAHNEQFF; CDR3 DNA: TGTGCCATCAGTGTGAGGAGGAGGGGACTAGCACACAATGAGCAGTTCTTC
CDR3 length: 12; J gene: TRBJ1-4; V gene: TRBV5-1; clone size: many; D gene: .; CDR3 protein: CASSSNGEKLFF; CDR3 DNA: TGCGCCAGCAGCTCTAACGGCGAAAAACTGTTTTTT
CDR3 length: 16; J gene: TRBJ1-5; V gene: TRBV12-3/TRBV12-4; clone size: .; D gene: .; CDR3 protein: CASSPTRGARNQPQHF; CDR3 DNA: TGTGCCAGCAGCCCAACCCGGGGGGCGCGCAATCAGCCCCAGCATTTT
CDR3 length: 12; J gene: TRBJ1-1; V gene: TRBV3-1; clone size: .; D gene: TRBD1; CDR3 protein: CASRLFQGALNF; CDR3 DNA: TGTGCCAGCAGACTCTTTCAGGGGGCCCTCAACTTT
CDR3 length: 14; J gene: TRBJ2-7; V gene: TRBV5-1; clone size: many; D gene: TRBD1; CDR3 protein: CASSSSGQGGEQYF; CDR3 DNA: TGCGCCAGCAGCTCCTCGGGACAGGGTGGCGAGCAGTACTTC
CDR3 length: 18; J gene: TRBJ2-3; V gene: TRBV7-8; clone size: .; D gene: TRBD2; CDR3 protein: CASSLARTVAGRGDTQYF; CDR3 DNA: TGTGCCAGCAGCTTAGCTAGAACGGTAGCGGGAAGAGGAGATACGCAGTATTTT
CDR3 length: 10; J gene: TRBJ2-1; V gene: TRBV29-1; clone size: many; D gene: TRBD1; CDR3 protein: CSAGGTGKFF; CDR3 DNA: TGCAGCGCTGGCGGGACAGGTAAATTCTTC
CDR3 length: 13; J gene: TRBJ1-1; V gene: TRBV7-3; clone size: many; D gene: .; CDR3 protein: CASSSQGNTEAFF; CDR3 DNA: TGTGCCAGCAGCTCCCAGGGAAACACTGAAGCTTTCTTT
CDR3 length: 16; J gene: TRBJ2-3; V gene: TRBV6-5; clone size: few; D gene: .; CDR3 protein: CASSYGRVTVGDTQYF; CDR3 DNA: TGTGCCAGCAGTTACGGTCGTGTGACAGTAGGAGATACGCAGTATTTT
CDR3 length: 15; J gene: TRBJ2-1; V gene: TRBV6-1; clone size: .; D gene: TRBD2; CDR3 protein: CASSETSGIYNEQFF; CDR3 DNA: TGTGCCAGCAGTGAAACTAGCGGGATTTACAATGAGCAGTTCTTC
CDR3 length: 15; J gene: TRBJ2-2; V gene: TRBV5-1; clone size: few; D gene: TRBD2; CDR3 protein: CASSVLAGPTGELFF; CDR3 DNA: TGCGCCAGCAGCGTTCTAGCGGGCCCAACCGGGGAGCTGTTTTTT
CDR3 length: 14; J gene: TRBJ2-7; V gene: TRBV7-9; clone size: .; D gene: .; CDR3 protein: CASSFAGRHYEQYF; CDR3 DNA: TGTGCCAGCAGCTTCGCGGGAAGACACTACGAGCAGTACTTC
CDR3 length: 15; J gene: TRBJ2-1; V gene: TRBV29-1; clone size: many; D gene: .; CDR3 protein: CSVEGGRSSYNEQFF; CDR3 DNA: TGCAGCGTTGAAGGGGGCAGGAGCTCCTACAATGAGCAGTTCTTC